This T cell receptor beta chain emerged from a study of cytomegalovirus exposure and HLA in healthy donors. Study summary: A prior study identified 117 million unique TCR beta sequences from 200 million or so T cells.

The CDR3 loop spans 16 amino acids. Germline-derived CDR1 and CDR2 are SQVTM and ANQGSEA. V was pared by 4 bases and J by 1 base, with 12 bases of the junction left unmatched. Regarding the study as a whole: Cytomegalovirus association was assigned to about 150 TCR beta chains. At a 0.05 false discovery rate, a later analysis found about 17,000 TCR beta sequences to be associated with HLA alleles.

PCR employed 60 Vbeta and 13 Jbeta primers. Data came from immunoSEQ multiplex PCR; TCRdb stores just in-frame clones and leaves some out. The data hold 220,000 or so clones, with about 77% observed a single time. Comment on this clone: Its target is unknown.

This clonotype was sampled from a woman in her twenties or thirties in good health and CMV-seronegative. This sequence joins TRBV29-1 and TRBJ1-1; 7 bases are shared with TRBD1. The material sequenced was PBMCs. CDR3 region: CSVAGEQGRRNTEAFF. Written as DNA, the CDR3 is TGCAGCGTTGCCGGGGAACAGGGGCGGCGGAACACTGAAGCTTTCTTT.